Listed below are T cell receptor beta chains from one sample, sequenced in a study of blood T cell repertoires in COVID-19. Data came from immunoSEQ multiplex PCR; TCRdb stores just in-frame clones and leaves some out. The table shows some 300,000 clones, with more than 80% occurring only once. The source material was peripheral blood. These receptors were taken from a woman aged 45-65 years with COVID-19, enrolled during active disease. Both conserved end residues are trimmed from each CDR3. Fields, in order: V gene, CDR3 protein.

TRBV24-1,ATSAETGYNEQF
TRBV9,ASTLVAGVVGDTQY
TRBV6-5,ASGLKGDEQY
TRBV2,ASSSGTNTGELF
TRBV19,ASSIGAFSNQPQH
TRBV11-2,ASSPSRLALRDEQF
TRBV6-5,ASSQGIGGYGYT
TRBV4-2,ASSQGRSYEQY
TRBV6-5,ASRGDRGGYT
TRBV18,ASSLDSSNQPQH
TRBV7-6,ASSLGGTGIHYGYT
TRBV10-1,ASSEWGTSGGADTQY
TRBV25-1,ASSDSGSNQPQH
TRBV11-2,ASSELSGGKRNTEAF
TRBV27,ASSLSMYGLAYLETQY
TRBV6-1,ASSEVGLAGDYEQY
TRBV5-4,ASSPRGTGTMNTEAF
TRBV11-2,ASSTDRYGTEAF
TRBV11-3,ASSEQGTTYEQY
TRBV18,ASSPNGYAGMAF
TRBV7-9,ASSRLRDSGRSEQY
TRBV4-1,ASSPPRGELF
TRBV27,ASSFQGGVAKNIQY
TRBV24-1,ATSDSDGRNSYEQY
TRBV14,ASSQGQGPNSPLH
TRBV6-5,ASSGTGRADTQY
TRBV6-5,ASSSPMRPYEQY
TRBV10-2,ASRPQGNSGNTIY
TRBV11-2,ASRPPGESTDTQY
TRBV6-5,ASGQGAGYT
TRBV30,AWSQGIETQY
TRBV5-1,ASSLELVAYEQY
TRBV5-5,ASSLEGARGYT
TRBV4-1,ASSQGPGLAVGETQY
TRBV30,AWSAGTSDYNEQF
TRBV19,ASRTGGSGANVLT
TRBV11-3,ASSSPGQRAYEQY
TRBV20-1,SASPVQGMGEQY
TRBV4-1,ASSPLSGGDGTEAF
TRBV5-1,ASSLAPGTGSGEQY
TRBV7-9,ASSLGQGDSPLH
TRBV19,ASSITRLAESYNKQF
TRBV6-4,ASSVGQNFSPLH
TRBV19,ASSRRTGAYNEQF
TRBV11-2,ASSLSPYEQY
TRBV7-2,ASDRSGVRSEEQF
TRBV7-2,ASRILGAGANVLT
TRBV19,ASSTTGEAF
TRBV11-3,ASRYTLNTEAF
TRBV18,ASSPRTGEDGYT
TRBV18,ASSPSRRNEAQH
TRBV9,ASSVTREGPDTQY
TRBV5-1,ASSLGAGAQPQH
TRBV15,ATSRAFGTDYEQY
TRBV6-5,ASSYSLNQPQH
TRBV11-1,ASSVGQLAKNIQY
TRBV19,ASSITSYSGNTIY
TRBV5-4,ASSWLAGGEETQY
TRBV27,ASSRGTSGRTYEQF
TRBV30,AWSHGGKLF